This T cell receptor beta chain is drawn from a study of OX40 agonist ivuxolimab in advanced cancers. Repertoires were generated with immunoSEQ multiplex PCR, while TCRdb's copy carries only in-frame clones and drops some. The sample lists 68,000 or so clones, 80% to 85% occurring once. The CDR3 loop spans 13 amino acids. Germline V gene data show CDR1 as SGHRS and CDR2 as YFSETQ. V dropped 6 bases and J dropped 7 bases, with 16 bases sitting between them. This receptor was identified in an adult with an advanced solid tumor such as melanoma, head and neck, liver or kidney cancer. The chain recombines TRBV5-1 with TRBJ1-2, with D perhaps TRBD1 (5 bases). This specimen consisted of CD4+ or CD8+ T cells sorted from blood, obtained in a trial of the OX40 agonist ivuxolimab. The CDR3 is CASTTSGGSGYTF. In nucleotides, the CDR3 is TGCGCCAGCACCACGTCGGGGGGATCTGGCTACACCTTC.